These 20 T cell receptor beta chains originate from one sample sequenced in a study of cytomegalovirus exposure and HLA in healthy donors. With 60 Vbeta and 13 Jbeta primers, the PCR was carried out. The method was immunoSEQ multiplex PCR; TCRdb's version includes in-frame clones alone and lacks a portion of them. Among 150,000 to 200,000 clones listed, about 80% were seen once. Sequencing input: PBMCs. Every receptor here comes from a woman aged 25-40 years in good health and CMV-seropositive.

The chain carries TRBV9 and TRBJ2-3, with a tentative D call TRBD2 (5 bases). Germline V gene sequence: CDR1 SGDLS, CDR2 YYNGEE. The ends were cut back, 2 bases at V and 2 bases at J, with 9 bases in the middle. The CDR3 covers 14 residues. Written as DNA, the CDR3 is TGTGCCAGCAGCGTGCGGGTAAACACAGATACGCAGTATTTT. This translates into CASSVRVNTDTQYF.

V usage is TRBV5-6 and J usage is TRBJ2-1, with 12 bases matching TRBD2. CDR1 and CDR2 from the germline V gene are SGHDT and YYEEEE. Unmatched junction bases numbered 7, after V lost 2 bases and J lost 7 bases. CDR3 length equals 16 residues. CDR3 in DNA: TGTGCCAGCAGCTTTTGGCCTAGCGGGGGGGCAAATGAGCAGTTCTTC. Protein product: CASSFWPSGGANEQFF. The full variable domain, with the rest looked up from reference TRBV5-6 and TRBJ2-1, is DAGVTQSPTHLIKTRGQQVTLRCSPKSGHDTVSWYQQALGQGPQFIFQYYEEEERQRGNFPDRFSGHQFPNYSSELNVNALLLGDSALYLCASSFWPSGGANEQFFGPGTRLTVL.

The V gene is TRBV5-1, the J gene TRBJ1-1, with TRBD1 matching over 8 bases. Germline CDR1 reads SGHRS; CDR2 reads YFSETQ. The length of the CDR3 is 16 residues. V lost 1 base and J lost 1; bases outside the gene matches: 6. Here the CDR3 reads CASSLPFQGANTEAFF. DNA of the CDR3: TGCGCCAGCAGCTTGCCCTTTCAGGGGGCGAACACTGAAGCTTTCTTT. Full variable domain (missing parts from reference TRBV5-1 and TRBJ1-1): KAGVTQTPRYLIKTRGQQVTLSCSPISGHRSVSWYQQTPGQGLQFLFEYFSETQRNKGNFPGRFSGRQFSNSRSEMNVSTLELGDSALYLCASSLPFQGANTEAFFGQGTRLTVV.

The chain couples TRBV29-1 to TRBJ2-1; 7 bases line up with TRBD1. This CDR3 has 14 amino acids. V dropped 4 bases and J dropped 6; count of bases not matched to a gene: 9. CDR1 is SQVTM and CDR2 is ANQGSEA in the germline V gene. The CDR3 sequence is CSVVKGAYANEQFF. The CDR3 DNA sequence: TGCAGCGTTGTCAAGGGGGCTTATGCCAATGAGCAGTTCTTC.

DNA for the CDR3: TGTGCCAGCAGTTACCTCGGACTAGCGGGTACTACCAATGAGCAGTTCTTC. Translation: CASSYLGLAGTTNEQFF. V gene TRBV2 combines with J gene TRBJ2-1; TRBD2 matches 11 bases. This CDR3 has 17 amino acids. V shed 5 bases, J shed 6 bases, and the junction held 12 bases outside the gene matches. The germline V gene has CDR1 SNHLY and CDR2 FYNNEI.

The gene calls are TRBV30 and TRBJ2-7, with a weak D call TRBD1 (5 bases). The CDR3 consists of 14 residues. Germline V lookup: CDR1 GTSNPN, CDR2 SVGIG (reference sequence). Trimming took off 0 bases at V and 4 bases at J, with 13 bases between the two ends. CDR3 sequence: CAWSVKGSSYEQYF. CDR3 bases: TGTGCCTGGAGTGTCAAGGGGTCAAGTTACGAGCAGTACTTC.

The V gene is TRBV6-1, the J gene TRBJ2-5; the match to TRBD1 covers 7 bases. Trimming removed 5 bases from V and 5 bases from J; junction bases left unmatched: 11. Germline CDR1 MNHNS, CDR2 SASEGT. The CDR3 is made up of 15 amino acids. CDR3 DNA sequence: TGTGCCAGCAGTAATGACAGGGTAACGTCGGAGACCCAGTACTTC. Translated, it gives CASSNDRVTSETQYF.

This rearrangement joins TRBV5-6 to TRBJ2-3; TRBD1 might be the D (6 bases). The V and J ends lost 3 bases and 1 base respectively, with 12 bases between them. Per the germline V gene, CDR1 is SGHDT and CDR2 is YYEEEE. This CDR3 region has 15 residues. In DNA form, the CDR3 reads TGTGCCAGCAGCTCTTTAGGGGGAGGCACAGATACGCAGTATTTT. Translated: CASSSLGGGTDTQYF.

The chain employs TRBV29-1 and TRBJ2-2; tentative D call: TRBD1 (5 bases). Germline V gives CDR1 SQVTM, CDR2 ANQGSEA. The CDR3 is made up of 14 amino acids. V gave up 5 bases and J gave up 0 bases, with 10 bases separating them. CDR3 sequence (DNA): TGCAGCGTTCCTGGACACGCGAACACCGGGGAGCTGTTTTTT. It yields the protein CSVPGHANTGELFF.

The V and J genes are TRBV7-2 and TRBJ1-1; TRBD1 might be the D (5 bases). Between the trimmed V and J ends, which lost 3 bases and 3 bases, there was a span of 14 bases. The germline V gene has CDR1 SGHTA and CDR2 FQGNSA. This CDR3 has 15 residues. The chain's CDR3 is CASSLAGYGYTEAFF. The CDR3 region has the DNA TGTGCCAGCAGCTTGGCAGGGTACGGGTACACTGAAGCTTTCTTT.

This clone was found a few times. This sequence joins TRBV5-1 and TRBJ2-2; tentative D call: TRBD1 (7 bases). Trimming removed 4 bases from V and 0 bases from J, with 10 bases in between. Germline V gene lookup returns CDR1 SGHRS and CDR2 YFSETQ. CDR3 length equals 15 residues. DNA of the CDR3: TGCGCCAGCAGCCTCAGGGGGGCGAACACCGGGGAGCTGTTTTTT. This sequence encodes CASSLRGANTGELFF. The variable domain in full, with the rest retrieved from reference TRBV5-1 and TRBJ2-2, is KAGVTQTPRYLIKTRGQQVTLSCSPISGHRSVSWYQQTPGQGLQFLFEYFSETQRNKGNFPGRFSGRQFSNSRSEMNVSTLELGDSALYLCASSLRGANTGELFFGEGSRLTVL.

The chain employs TRBV15 and TRBJ2-1; a weak D match, TRBD1 (6 bases). The CDR3 is made up of 15 amino acids. Germline-derived CDR1 and CDR2 are LNHNV and YYDKDF (reference sequence). Trimming stripped 3 bases from V and 3 bases from J, with 12 bases between. CDR3 sequence (DNA): TGTGCCACCAGCAGCGGACAGCCCGGCTACAATGAGCAGTTCTTC. It encodes CATSSGQPGYNEQFF.

The V call is TRBV5-6, the J call TRBJ1-1, with 7 bases fitting TRBD1. Germline V gene sequence: CDR1 SGHDT, CDR2 YYEEEE. The CDR3 runs 15 residues. J was trimmed by 6 bases and V by 4 bases; bases with no gene match: 12. DNA of the CDR3: TGTGCCAGCAGCAGACGTACCACAGGGGTGGCTGAAGCTTTCTTT. Protein product: CASSRRTTGVAEAFF. Complete variable domain (other parts from reference TRBV5-6 and TRBJ1-1): DAGVTQSPTHLIKTRGQQVTLRCSPKSGHDTVSWYQQALGQGPQFIFQYYEEEERQRGNFPDRFSGHQFPNYSSELNVNALLLGDSALYLCASSRRTTGVAEAFFGQGTRLTVV.

This sequence joins TRBV18 and TRBJ1-5; maybe TRBD1 (5 bases). Germline loops: CDR1 KGHSH, CDR2 LQKENI. CDR3 length: 15 amino acids. V lost 3 bases and J 5 bases, leaving 14 bases between the germline ends. The CDR3 loop reads CASSPLSGSDQPQHF. For the CDR3, the DNA is TGTGCCAGCTCACCCCTTTCAGGGTCTGATCAGCCCCAGCATTTT.

The chain couples TRBV6-1 to TRBJ1-1; 10 nucleotides match TRBD1. Germline V gene lookup returns CDR1 MNHNS and CDR2 SASEGT. CDR3 length: 15 residues. V was clipped by 6 bases and J by 5 bases; unmatched bases: 9. CDR3 coding DNA: TGTGCCAGCAGCGAGAATCGGGACAGGGGAACTGAAGCTTTCTTT. This sequence encodes CASSENRDRGTEAFF.

This chain links TRBV4-1 with TRBJ2-7; 8 nucleotides line up with TRBD1. With 1 base clipped from V and 3 bases from J, the junction kept 2 bases outside the gene matches. The CDR3 spans 14 residues. Per germline, CDR1 MGHRA and CDR2 YSYEKL. The CDR3 is CASSQATGGYEQYF. The DNA for the CDR3 is TGCGCCAGCAGCCAAGCCACAGGGGGCTACGAGCAGTACTTC.

V usage is TRBV7-2 and J usage is TRBJ1-1; 9 bases match TRBD1. Germline CDR1 SGHTA, CDR2 FQGNSA. J was trimmed by 2 bases and V by 5 bases; bases with no gene match: 3. CDR3 size: 14 residues. In DNA form, the CDR3 reads TGTGCCAGCAGCCGGGGACAGGGAAACACTGAAGCTTTCTTT. It codes for CASSRGQGNTEAFF.

The V gene is TRBV4-3, the J gene TRBJ2-1; TRBD2 matches 10 bases. The junction had 2 bases not matched to a gene; V was cut back by 0 bases and J by 3 bases. Germline lookup yields CDR1 LGHNA and CDR2 YSLEER. The CDR3 is made up of 16 amino acids. This chain's CDR3 is CASSQEKREGYNEQFF. In DNA, the CDR3 is TGCGCCAGCAGCCAAGAGAAGCGGGAGGGCTACAATGAGCAGTTCTTC.

The genes are TRBV6-6 and TRBJ1-6; the match to TRBD1 covers 9 bases. The germline gives CDR1 MNHNY, CDR2 SVGAGI (reference sequence). V trimming: 7 bases; J trimming: 10 bases; junction bases outside the gene matches: 14. The CDR3 is 16 amino acids. CDR3 protein: CASISYPGQGESPLHF. The DNA for the CDR3 is TGTGCCAGCATTTCTTACCCGGGACAGGGAGAATCACCCCTCCACTTT.

This clone was seen a handful of times. The V call is TRBV4-1, the J call TRBJ2-7; TRBD2 matches at 7 bases. This CDR3 comprises 15 residues. CDR1 is MGHRA and CDR2 is YSYEKL in the germline V gene. Losses at the gene ends were 0 bases for V and 4 bases for J; bases not matched to a gene: 6. The CDR3 coding sequence is TGCGCCAGCAGCCAAGAGACTAGCTCCAGATACGAGCAGTACTTC. This translates into CASSQETSSRYEQYF.